This TCR beta chain was identified during a study of OX40 agonist ivuxolimab in advanced cancers. About the full investigation: Ivuxolimab, which targeted the costimulatory receptor OX40 (CD134), was an agonistic, fully human IgG2 monoclonal antibody. Intravenous ivuxolimab was administered to patients every 2 weeks at six dose levels: 0.01, 0.1, 0.3, 1.5, 3 and 10 mg/kg. Peripheral TCRbeta sequencing was intended to test whether TCR sequence diversity was altered and clonal T-cell expansion was caused by ivuxolimab. The paper covers the monotherapy dose-escalation part of the phase I ivuxolimab trial, which included N of about 56 patients. Patients were allowed to have had prior anti-PD-1, anti-PD-L1 or anti-CTLA-4 therapy, and around two fifths of the dose-escalation patients had been treated with checkpoint inhibitors. Three dose-escalation patients achieved partial responses, one with hepatocellular carcinoma and two with cutaneous melanoma. Of the approximately 50 dose-escalation patients, hepatocellular carcinoma was present in about 20, melanoma in approximately 15, renal cell carcinoma in 9 and head and neck cancer in 9. In the dose-escalation cohort, approximately 83% of patients were male, and the mean age was approximately 60 years with a range of roughly 20 to 80.

The full study reports these points: The antigen specificity of the peripheral T cells that underwent clonal expansion was not determined. In partial responders in the 0.1-3.0 mg/kg groups, normalized peripheral clonal expansion was found to be among the lowest, especially among CD8+ T cells. Clonal expansion of both CD4+ and CD8+ blood T cells was observed from baseline to week 6 at doses 0.1 to 3.0 mg/kg. Low levels of normalized T-cell clonal expansion were also seen in some patients who did not respond. After ivuxolimab, expanded clones were on average more numerous among CD8+ T cells than among CD4+ T cells.

This clone was recorded many times. The antigen it binds to is not known. No qualities accompany the bases; no much larger clone lies one base away. Additional DNA sequences in this sample encode the identical CDR3. Genomic DNA was isolated from the sorted cells so that the TCRbeta CDR3 region could be sequenced. The immunoSEQ Assay was used to sequence the TCRbeta CDR3 regions. The table comes from immuneACCESS by way of TCRdb, which keeps in-frame sequences with V and J called. Part of the clones is missing from these tables; in studies checked, under half for an unresolved V gene and the rest for unknown reasons. The sample yields approximately 56,000 clones; about nine tenths were counted once. Together, the top ten hold around 15% of the sample. Per the germline V gene (reference sequence), GTSNPN is the CDR1 and SVGIG is the CDR2. V is shortened by 5 bases, J by 5 bases, and the region joining them spans 9 bases. Its CDR3 holds 11 amino acids, cysteine through phenylalanine. The DNA shown is the 33-base CDR3, in frame from base 1.

The trial excluded patients who had a history of autoimmune disease or who were on systemic immunosuppression. Peripheral blood for TCR sequencing was collected from all dose cohorts at baseline, on cycle 4 day 1, and on cycle 7 day 1. Samples were obtained from an open-label, multicenter, first-in-human phase I dose-escalation trial of ivuxolimab. Adults with locally advanced or metastatic head and neck squamous cell, hepatocellular, melanoma or renal cell carcinoma were enrolled in the trial. CD4+ and CD8+ T cells were sorted separately from peripheral blood before TCR sequencing. The starting material was CD4+ or CD8+ T cells sorted from blood, obtained in a trial of the OX40 agonist ivuxolimab. The chain links TRBV30 with TRBJ1-1; the D segment could be TRBD1, given 5 matching bases. The receptor was derived from an adult with an advanced solid tumor such as melanoma, head and neck, liver or kidney cancer. Read as DNA, the sequence is TGTGCCTGGGGAAGGGGAACTGAAGCTTTCTTT. It translates to CAWGRGTEAFF.